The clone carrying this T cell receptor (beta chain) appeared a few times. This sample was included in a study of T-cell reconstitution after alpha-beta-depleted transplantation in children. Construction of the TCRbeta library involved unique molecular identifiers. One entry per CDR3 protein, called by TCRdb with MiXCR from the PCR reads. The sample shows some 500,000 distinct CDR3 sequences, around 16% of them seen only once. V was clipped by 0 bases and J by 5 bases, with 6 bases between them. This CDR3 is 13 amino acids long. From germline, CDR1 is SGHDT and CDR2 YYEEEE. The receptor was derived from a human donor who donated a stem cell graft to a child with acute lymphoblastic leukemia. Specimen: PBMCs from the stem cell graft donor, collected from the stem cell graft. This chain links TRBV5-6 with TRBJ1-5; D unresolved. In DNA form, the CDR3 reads TGTGCCAGCAGCTTGGGTCAGGATCAGCCCCAGCATTTT. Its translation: CASSLGQDQPQHF.